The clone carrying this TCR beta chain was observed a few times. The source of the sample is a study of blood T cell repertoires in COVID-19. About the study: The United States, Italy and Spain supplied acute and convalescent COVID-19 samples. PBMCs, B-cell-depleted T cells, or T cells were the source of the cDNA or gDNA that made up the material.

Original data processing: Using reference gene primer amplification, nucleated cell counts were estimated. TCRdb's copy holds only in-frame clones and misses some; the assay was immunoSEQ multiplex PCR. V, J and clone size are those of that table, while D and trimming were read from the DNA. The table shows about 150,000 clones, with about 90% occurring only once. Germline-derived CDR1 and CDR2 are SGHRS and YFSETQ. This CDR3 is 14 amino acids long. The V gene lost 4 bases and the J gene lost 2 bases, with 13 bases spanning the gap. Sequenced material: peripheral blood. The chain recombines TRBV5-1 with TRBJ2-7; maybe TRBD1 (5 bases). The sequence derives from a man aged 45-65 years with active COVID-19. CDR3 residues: CASSPDIGAYEQYF. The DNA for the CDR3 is TGCGCCAGCAGCCCGGACATAGGAGCCTACGAGCAGTACTTC.